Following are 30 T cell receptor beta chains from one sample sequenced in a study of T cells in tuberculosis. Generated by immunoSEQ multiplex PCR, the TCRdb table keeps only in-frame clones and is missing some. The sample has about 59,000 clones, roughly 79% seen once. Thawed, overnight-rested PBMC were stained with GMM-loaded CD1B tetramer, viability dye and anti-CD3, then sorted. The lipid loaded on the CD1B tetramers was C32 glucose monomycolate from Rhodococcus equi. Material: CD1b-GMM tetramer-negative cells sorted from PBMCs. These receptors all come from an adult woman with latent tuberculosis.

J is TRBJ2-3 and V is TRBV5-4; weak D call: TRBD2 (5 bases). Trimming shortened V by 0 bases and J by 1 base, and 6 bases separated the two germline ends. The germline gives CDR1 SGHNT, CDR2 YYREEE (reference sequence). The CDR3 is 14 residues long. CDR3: CASSLAGGTDTQYF. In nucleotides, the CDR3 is TGTGCCAGCAGCTTGGCCGGGGGCACAGATACGCAGTATTTT.

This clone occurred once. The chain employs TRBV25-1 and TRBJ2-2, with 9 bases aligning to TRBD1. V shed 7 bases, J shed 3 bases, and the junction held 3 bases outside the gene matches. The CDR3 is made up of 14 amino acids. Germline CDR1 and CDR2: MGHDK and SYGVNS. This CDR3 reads CASNRDRDTGELFF. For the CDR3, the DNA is TGTGCCAGCAACCGGGACAGGGACACCGGGGAGCTGTTTTTT.

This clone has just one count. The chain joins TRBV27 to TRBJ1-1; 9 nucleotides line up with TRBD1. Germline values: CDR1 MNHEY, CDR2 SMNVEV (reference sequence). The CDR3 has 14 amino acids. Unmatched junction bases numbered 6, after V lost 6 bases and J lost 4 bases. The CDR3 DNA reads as TGTGCCAGCAGCCTTGACAGGGGGATCACTGAAGCTTTCTTT. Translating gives CASSLDRGITEAFF.

CDR3 loop: CASRQGARNYGYTF. The CDR3 region has the DNA TGTGCCAGCAGACAGGGGGCAAGGAACTATGGCTACACCTTC. V gene TRBV11-2 combines with J gene TRBJ1-2, with 9 nucleotides matching TRBD1. Germline lookup yields CDR1 SGHAT and CDR2 FQNNGV. The CDR3 loop spans 14 amino acids. With V trimmed by 6 bases and J by 2 bases, 4 bases remained unmatched. The whole variable domain, remainder taken from reference TRBV11-2 and TRBJ1-2, is EAGVAQSPRYKIIEKRQSVAFWCNPISGHATLYWYQQILGQGPKLLIQFQNNGVVDDSQLPKDRFSAERLKGVDSTLKIQPAKLEDSAVYLCASRQGARNYGYTFGSGTRLTVV.

In nucleotides, the CDR3 is TGTGCCAGTAGTGACCTCGGGACAAAGAACACTGAAGCTTTCTTT. Translated: CASSDLGTKNTEAFF. The chain joins TRBV19 to TRBJ1-1, with a tentative D call TRBD1 (6 bases). Germline CDR1 is LNHDA and CDR2 is SQIVND (reference sequence). V was clipped by 5 bases and J by 1 base, with 14 bases between them. The CDR3 extends over 15 amino acids.

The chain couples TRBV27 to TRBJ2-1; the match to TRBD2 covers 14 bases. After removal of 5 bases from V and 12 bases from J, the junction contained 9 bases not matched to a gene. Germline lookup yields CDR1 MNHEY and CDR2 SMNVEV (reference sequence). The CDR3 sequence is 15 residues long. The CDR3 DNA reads TGTGCCAGCAGTCCGCCGGGACTAGCGGGGGTCAGGCAGTTCTTC. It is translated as CASSPPGLAGVRQFF.

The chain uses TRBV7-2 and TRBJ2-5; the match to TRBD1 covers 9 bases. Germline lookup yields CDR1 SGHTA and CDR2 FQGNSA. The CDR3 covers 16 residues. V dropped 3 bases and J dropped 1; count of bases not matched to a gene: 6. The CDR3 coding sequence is TGTGCCAGCAGCTTCTCCGGGACAGGGACCCAAGAGACCCAGTACTTC. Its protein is CASSFSGTGTQETQYF.

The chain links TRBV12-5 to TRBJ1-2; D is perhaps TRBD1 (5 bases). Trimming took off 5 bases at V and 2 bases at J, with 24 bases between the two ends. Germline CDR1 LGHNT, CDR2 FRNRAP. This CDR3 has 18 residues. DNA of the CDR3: TGTGCTAGTGGTGCCCCCCCGGGCAGGGCCAATGCAAACTATGGCTACACCTTC. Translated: CASGAPPGRANANYGYTF.

CDR3 DNA: TGTGCCAGCAGTGAAGCGCTTCGGGGTACTGAAGCTTTCTTT. Encoded protein: CASSEALRGTEAFF. The chain has TRBV2 and TRBJ1-1; D not certain. CDR1 SNHLY and CDR2 FYNNEI come from the germline V gene. There are 14 residues in the CDR3. Trimming pared 0 bases from V and 5 bases from J, leaving 10 bases between.

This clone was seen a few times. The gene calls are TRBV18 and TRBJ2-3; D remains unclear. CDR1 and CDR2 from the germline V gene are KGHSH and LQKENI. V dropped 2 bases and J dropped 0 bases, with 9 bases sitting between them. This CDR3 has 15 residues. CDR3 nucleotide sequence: TGTGCCAGCTCACCAGACGCGGCTAGCACAGATACGCAGTATTTT. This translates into CASSPDAASTDTQYF.

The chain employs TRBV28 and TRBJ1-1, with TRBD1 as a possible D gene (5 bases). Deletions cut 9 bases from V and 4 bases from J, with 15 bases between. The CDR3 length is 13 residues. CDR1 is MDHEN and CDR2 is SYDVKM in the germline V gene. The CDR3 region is CASAGQLRTEAFF. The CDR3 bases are TGTGCCAGTGCAGGGCAGCTGCGCACTGAAGCTTTCTTT.

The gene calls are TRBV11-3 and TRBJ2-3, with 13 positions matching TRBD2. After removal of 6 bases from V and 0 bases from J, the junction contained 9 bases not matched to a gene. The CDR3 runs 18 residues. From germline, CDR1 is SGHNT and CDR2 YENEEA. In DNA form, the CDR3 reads TGTGCCAGCAGTCAAGGACTAGCGGGGGCCACTAGCACAGATACGCAGTATTTT. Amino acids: CASSQGLAGATSTDTQYF.

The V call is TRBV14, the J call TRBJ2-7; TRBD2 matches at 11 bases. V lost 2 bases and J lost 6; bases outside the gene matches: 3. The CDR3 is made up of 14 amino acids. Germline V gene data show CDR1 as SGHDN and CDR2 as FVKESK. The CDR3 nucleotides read TGTGCCAGCAGCCAATTCCTAGCGGGAGGCGAGCAGTACTTC. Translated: CASSQFLAGGEQYF.

CDR3 sequence: CASSSTPQDRGHEQYF. CDR3 sequence (DNA): TGTGCCAGCAGCTCTACCCCCCAGGACAGGGGACACGAGCAGTACTTC. The J gene is TRBJ2-7, the V gene TRBV5-6; TRBD1 agrees at 9 bases. J was trimmed by 5 bases and V by 3 bases; bases with no gene match: 12. Per the germline V gene, CDR1 is SGHDT and CDR2 is YYEEEE. CDR3 size: 16 residues.

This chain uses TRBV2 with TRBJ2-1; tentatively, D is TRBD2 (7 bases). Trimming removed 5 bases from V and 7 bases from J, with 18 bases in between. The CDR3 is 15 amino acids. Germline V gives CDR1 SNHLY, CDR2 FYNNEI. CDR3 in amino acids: CASSLGGGLINEQFF. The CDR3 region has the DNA TGTGCCAGCAGTCTTGGGGGGGGGCTAATAAATGAGCAGTTCTTC.

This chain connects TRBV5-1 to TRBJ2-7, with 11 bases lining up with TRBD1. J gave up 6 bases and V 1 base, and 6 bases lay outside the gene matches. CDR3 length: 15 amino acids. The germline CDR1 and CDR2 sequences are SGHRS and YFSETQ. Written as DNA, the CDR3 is TGCGCCAGCAGCTTGCGTGGACAGGGGGCGGGCGAGCAGTACTTC. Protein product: CASSLRGQGAGEQYF.

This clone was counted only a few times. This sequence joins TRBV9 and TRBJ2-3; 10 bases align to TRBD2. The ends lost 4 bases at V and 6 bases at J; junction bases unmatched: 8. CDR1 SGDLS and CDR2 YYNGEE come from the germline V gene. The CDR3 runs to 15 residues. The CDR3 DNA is TGTGCCAGCAGCAGCGGGGGGGGCCCCGGGGATACGCAGTATTTT. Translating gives CASSSGGGPGDTQYF.

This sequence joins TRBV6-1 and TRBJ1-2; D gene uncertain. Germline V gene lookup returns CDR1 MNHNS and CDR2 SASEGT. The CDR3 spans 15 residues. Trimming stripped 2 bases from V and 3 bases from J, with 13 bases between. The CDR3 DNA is TGTGCCAGCAGTGAATCTACAGCCTCCTACTATGGCTACACCTTC. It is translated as CASSESTASYYGYTF.

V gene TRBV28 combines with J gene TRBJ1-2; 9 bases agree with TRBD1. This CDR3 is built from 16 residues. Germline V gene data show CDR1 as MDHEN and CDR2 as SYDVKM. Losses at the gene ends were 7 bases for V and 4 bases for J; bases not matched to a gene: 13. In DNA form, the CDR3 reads TGTGCCAGCACCCGGACAGGGGATCCGAGAGGCTATGGCTACACCTTC. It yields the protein CASTRTGDPRGYGYTF.

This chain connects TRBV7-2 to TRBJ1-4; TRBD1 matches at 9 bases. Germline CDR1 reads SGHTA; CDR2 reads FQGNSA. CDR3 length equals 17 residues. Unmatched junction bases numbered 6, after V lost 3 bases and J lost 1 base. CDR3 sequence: CASSFDRGALTNEKLFF. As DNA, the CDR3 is TGTGCCAGCAGCTTTGACAGGGGGGCTTTAACTAATGAAAAACTGTTTTTT. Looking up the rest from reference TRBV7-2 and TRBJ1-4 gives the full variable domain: GAGVSQSPSNKVTEKGKDVELRCDPISGHTALYWYRQSLGQGLEFLIYFQGNSAPDKSGLPSDRFSAERTGGSVSTLTIQRTQQEDSAVYLCASSFDRGALTNEKLFFGSGTQLSVL.

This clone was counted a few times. CDR3 loop: CASSQVGGRAYNEQFF. DNA for the CDR3: TGCGCCAGCAGCCAAGTCGGCGGGAGGGCCTACAATGAGCAGTTCTTC. This chain joins TRBV4-1 and TRBJ2-1; 9 nucleotides line up with TRBD2. The germline gives CDR1 MGHRA, CDR2 YSYEKL. V lost 1 base to trimming and J lost 2 bases; unmatched junction nucleotides: 3. The CDR3 has 16 amino acids.

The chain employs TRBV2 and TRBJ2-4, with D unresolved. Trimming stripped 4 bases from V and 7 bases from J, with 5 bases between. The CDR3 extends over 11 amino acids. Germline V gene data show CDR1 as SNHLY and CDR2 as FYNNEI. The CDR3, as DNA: TGTGCCAGCAGTGGTGAGAACATTCAGTACTTC. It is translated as CASSGENIQYF.

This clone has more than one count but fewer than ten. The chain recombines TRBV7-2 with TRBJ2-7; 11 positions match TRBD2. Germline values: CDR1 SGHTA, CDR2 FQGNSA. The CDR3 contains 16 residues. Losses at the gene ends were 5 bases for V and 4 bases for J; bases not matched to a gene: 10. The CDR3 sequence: CASSPGLAGGGYEQYF. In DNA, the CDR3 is TGTGCCAGCAGCCCGGGGCTAGCGGGGGGAGGGTACGAGCAGTACTTC.

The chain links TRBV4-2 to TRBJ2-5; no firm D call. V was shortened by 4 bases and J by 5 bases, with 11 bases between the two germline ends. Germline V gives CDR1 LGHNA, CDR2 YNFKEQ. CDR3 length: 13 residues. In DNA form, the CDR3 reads TGTGCCAGCAGCCCTGCAGGCGCCGAGACCCAGTACTTC. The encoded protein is CASSPAGAETQYF.

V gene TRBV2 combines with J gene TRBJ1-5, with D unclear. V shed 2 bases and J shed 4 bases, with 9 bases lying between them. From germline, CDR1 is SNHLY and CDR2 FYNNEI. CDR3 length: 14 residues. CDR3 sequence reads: CASSEFVGNQPQHF. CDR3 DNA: TGTGCCAGCAGTGAATTTGTCGGGAATCAGCCCCAGCATTTT.

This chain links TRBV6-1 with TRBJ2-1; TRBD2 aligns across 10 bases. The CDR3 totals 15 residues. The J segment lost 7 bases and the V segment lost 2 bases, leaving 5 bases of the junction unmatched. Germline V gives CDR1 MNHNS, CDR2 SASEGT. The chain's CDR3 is CASSELAGVANEQFF. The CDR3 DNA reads TGTGCCAGCAGTGAACTAGCGGGAGTAGCTAATGAGCAGTTCTTC.

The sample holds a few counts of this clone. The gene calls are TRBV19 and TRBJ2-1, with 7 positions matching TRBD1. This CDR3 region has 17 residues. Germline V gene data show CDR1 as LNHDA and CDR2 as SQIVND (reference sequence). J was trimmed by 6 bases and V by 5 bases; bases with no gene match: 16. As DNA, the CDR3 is TGTGCCAGTAGTCTACCGCCGGGACAGTCACTTCTCAATGAGCAGTTCTTC. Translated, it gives CASSLPPGQSLLNEQFF.

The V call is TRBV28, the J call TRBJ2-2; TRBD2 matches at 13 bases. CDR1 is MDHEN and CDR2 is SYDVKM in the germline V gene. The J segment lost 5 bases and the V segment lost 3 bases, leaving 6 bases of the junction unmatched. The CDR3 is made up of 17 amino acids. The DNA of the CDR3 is TGTGCCAGCAGTTTTGGGACTAGCGGGATGAGTACCGGGGAGCTGTTTTTT. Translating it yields CASSFGTSGMSTGELFF.

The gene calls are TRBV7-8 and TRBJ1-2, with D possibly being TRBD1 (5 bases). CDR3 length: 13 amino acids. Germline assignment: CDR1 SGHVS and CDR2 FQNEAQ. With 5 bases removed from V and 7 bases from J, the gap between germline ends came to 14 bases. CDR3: CASSPLGGGGYTF. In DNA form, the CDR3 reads TGTGCCAGCAGCCCCCTGGGGGGAGGTGGCTACACCTTC.

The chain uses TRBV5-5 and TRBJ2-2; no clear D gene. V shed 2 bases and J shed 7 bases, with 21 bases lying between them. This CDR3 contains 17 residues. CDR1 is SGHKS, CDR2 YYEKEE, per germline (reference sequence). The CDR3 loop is CASSFIWSWPSGGELFF. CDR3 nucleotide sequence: TGTGCCAGCAGCTTCATCTGGAGTTGGCCGTCGGGCGGGGAGCTGTTTTTT.